The 21 T cell receptor beta chains below come from one sample, sequenced in a study of shared clonotypes between healthy human individuals. Some clones are missing from TCRdb's copy, which holds only in-frame ones; the method was immunoSEQ multiplex PCR. The top ten clones hold 20% to 25% of a sample with 110,000 or so clones, approximately 70% of them seen once. The specimen was memory CD8+ T cells sorted from blood. The subset denotes: CD45RO+ cells pooled with CCR7-negative TemRA cells. The receptor set was obtained from a woman aged 25 to 39 in good health.

The chain couples TRBV27 to TRBJ2-7; 9 bases align to TRBD2. CDR1 and CDR2 from the germline V gene are MNHEY and SMNVEV (reference sequence). There are 15 residues in the CDR3. V dropped 5 bases and J dropped 5; count of bases not matched to a gene: 10. CDR3 nucleotides: TGTGCCAGCAGTCATCAGCGGGAGGTTCGGGACGAGCAGTACTTC. As protein: CASSHQREVRDEQYF.

CDR3 protein: CASSQDLSATYEQYF. The CDR3 DNA follows: TGTGCCAGCAGCCAAGATCTCTCGGCAACCTACGAGCAGTACTTC. V is TRBV4-2 and J is TRBJ2-7, with D uncertain. CDR1 is LGHNA and CDR2 is YNFKEQ in the germline V gene. This CDR3 comprises 15 residues. Between the trimmed V and J ends, which lost 0 bases and 2 bases, there was a span of 11 bases.

V and J are TRBV27 and TRBJ2-2; TRBD1 agrees at 7 bases. Germline loops: CDR1 MNHEY, CDR2 SMNVEV (reference sequence). The V and J ends lost 7 bases and 8 bases, in that order; junction bases with no gene match: 25. CDR3 length: 19 amino acids. The CDR3 loop reads CASTRIGQASPGGAGELFF. Here the CDR3 DNA reads TGTGCCAGCACCAGGATAGGCCAGGCCAGCCCAGGGGGTGCGGGGGAGCTGTTTTTT.

This rearrangement joins TRBV6-6 to TRBJ1-2; 9 bases match TRBD1. The junction had 11 bases not matched to a gene; V was cut back by 7 bases and J by 8 bases. Germline V gene data show CDR1 as MNHNY and CDR2 as SVGAGI (reference sequence). CDR3 length equals 14 residues. This chain's CDR3 is CASNNPGTGRGYTF. In DNA form, the CDR3 reads TGTGCCAGCAATAACCCCGGGACAGGGAGGGGCTACACCTTC.

This sequence joins TRBV29-1 and TRBJ2-5; D might be TRBD2 (6 bases). This CDR3 has 13 amino acids. Trimming took off 3 bases at V and 2 bases at J, with 10 bases between the two ends. Germline V CDR1 and CDR2: SQVTM, ANQGSEA. The CDR3 sequence is CSVDAAGQETQYF. In DNA form, the CDR3 reads TGCAGCGTTGACGCGGCGGGGCAAGAGACCCAGTACTTC.

The V and J genes are TRBV6-6 and TRBJ2-2; D gene uncertain. Deletions cut 5 bases from V and 1 base from J, with 11 bases between. Germline V gives CDR1 MNHNY, CDR2 SVGAGI (reference sequence). The CDR3 is 15 amino acids. This chain's CDR3 is CASSRPGRNTGELFF. The CDR3 nucleotides are TGTGCCAGCAGTCGGCCCGGGCGGAACACCGGGGAGCTGTTTTTT.

The genes are TRBV5-6 and TRBJ1-5; D remains unclear. The CDR3 is 16 residues long. Trimming removed 6 bases at V and 6 bases at J, with 22 bases between. In germline, CDR1 is SGHDT, CDR2 YYEEEE. As DNA, the CDR3 is TGTGCCAGCACCGGAAGGCCCTGGGCCACCCTTCAGCCCCAGCATTTT. Protein sequence: CASTGRPWATLQPQHF.

The V call is TRBV19, the J call TRBJ2-7; 11 bases fit TRBD2. CDR3 size: 16 residues. Germline V gives CDR1 LNHDA, CDR2 SQIVND (reference sequence). Germline trimming cut 4 bases from V and 1 base from J; bases unmatched to any gene: 6. As DNA, the CDR3 is TGTGCCAGTAGTACGCCCCTAGCGGGAGGATCCTACGAGCAGTACTTC. As protein: CASSTPLAGGSYEQYF.

As concerns this clone: At the DNA level, this CDR3 is encoded by other sequences in the same sample as well. This chain links TRBV28 with TRBJ1-5, with 9 bases that match TRBD1. The CDR3 is 15 residues long. Germline CDR1 reads MDHEN; CDR2 reads SYDVKM. The V and J ends lost 6 bases and 3 bases, in that order; junction bases with no gene match: 6. This CDR3 reads CASSTTGGSNQPQHF. The CDR3 bases are TGTGCCAGCAGCACGACAGGGGGGTCCAATCAGCCCCAGCATTTT. Full variable domain (rest looked up from reference TRBV28 and TRBJ1-5): DVKVTQSSRYLVKRTGEKVFLECVQDMDHENMFWYRQDPGLGLRLIYFSYDVKMKEKGDIPEGYSVSREKKERFSLILESASTNQTSMYLCASSTTGGSNQPQHFGDGTRLSIL.

The gene calls are TRBV7-8 and TRBJ1-4; the D gene is possibly TRBD1 (6 bases). CDR1 is SGHVS, CDR2 FQNEAQ, per germline. This CDR3 spans 14 amino acids. V lost 5 bases, J lost 8 bases, and 15 bases lay in between. The CDR3 coding sequence is TGTGCCAGCAGCCGCCCATCAGGGGACGAAAAACTGTTTTTT. Translation: CASSRPSGDEKLFF.

V and J are TRBV27 and TRBJ2-2, with TRBD1 matching 9 bases. V trimming: 6 bases; J trimming: 1 base; junction bases outside the gene matches: 3. This CDR3 spans 15 amino acids. The germline V gene has CDR1 MNHEY and CDR2 SMNVEV (reference sequence). CDR3 coding DNA: TGTGCCAGCAGACGGGGACAGGGGAACACCGGGGAGCTGTTTTTT. Translating it yields CASRRGQGNTGELFF.

CDR3 in amino acids: CASSDSTRMNTEAFF. CDR3 bases: TGTGCCAGCAGCGACTCGACAAGAATGAACACTGAAGCTTTCTTT. The chain employs TRBV11-1 and TRBJ1-1; D remains unclear. The CDR3 is 15 residues long. The ends were cut back, 5 bases at V and 0 bases at J, with 13 bases in the middle. Germline lookup yields CDR1 SGHAT and CDR2 FQDESV (reference sequence).

This clone has only one observation. V and J are TRBV7-9 and TRBJ2-7, with 7 nucleotides matching TRBD2. This CDR3 contains 15 residues. V lost 4 bases to trimming and J lost 5 bases; unmatched junction nucleotides: 11. Germline V gene data show CDR1 as SEHNR and CDR2 as FQNEAQ (reference sequence). CDR3 DNA: TGTGCCAGCAGCTCTACTGCGGGAGCTCGGGACGAGCAGTACTTC. Encoded protein: CASSSTAGARDEQYF.

This clone was seen ten or more times. The rearrangement links TRBV2 to TRBJ2-7; no definite D call. This CDR3 is 12 amino acids long. The V gene lost 8 bases and the J gene lost 0 bases, with 8 bases spanning the gap. Germline-derived CDR1 and CDR2 are SNHLY and FYNNEI. The CDR3 protein is CASVPPSYEQYF. CDR3 DNA: TGTGCCAGCGTTCCCCCCTCCTACGAGCAGTACTTC.

This clone was detected only a few times. The chain recombines TRBV28 with TRBJ1-1; D remains ambiguous. The CDR3 loop spans 13 amino acids. Germline V gene lookup returns CDR1 MDHEN and CDR2 SYDVKM. V lost 8 bases and J 2 bases, leaving 12 bases between the germline ends. The CDR3 bases are TGTGCCAGCGAGGGCATCAGCAACACTGAAGCTTTCTTT. Translated: CASEGISNTEAFF.

The sample holds a few counts of this clone. The V gene is TRBV7-6, the J gene TRBJ2-7; D is undetermined. The length of the CDR3 is 13 residues. Germline loops: CDR1 SGHVS, CDR2 FNYEAQ. V lost 1 base and J 2 bases, leaving 6 bases between the germline ends. CDR3 sequence: CASSLGGTYEQYF. The DNA for the CDR3 is TGTGCCAGCAGCTTAGGAGGAACCTACGAGCAGTACTTC.

This clone was seen many times. V is TRBV19 and J is TRBJ1-2; D remains unclear. This CDR3 is built from 13 residues. In germline, CDR1 is LNHDA, CDR2 SQIVND (reference sequence). Trimming took 2 bases from V and 8 from J, leaving 12 bases between them. The CDR3 sequence: CASSIWQASGYTF. The DNA for the CDR3 is TGTGCCAGTAGTATATGGCAGGCGTCGGGCTACACCTTC. The entire variable domain, with the rest obtained from reference TRBV19 and TRBJ1-2, is as follows: DGGITQSPKYLFRKEGQNVTLSCEQNLNHDAMYWYRQDPGQGLRLIYYSQIVNDFQKGDIAEGYSVSREKKESFPLTVTSAQKNPTAFYLCASSIWQASGYTFGSGTRLTVV.

This sequence joins TRBV19 and TRBJ1-5, with 8 nucleotides matching TRBD1. After removal of 7 bases from V and 0 bases from J, the junction contained 8 bases not matched to a gene. CDR1 and CDR2 from the germline V gene are LNHDA and SQIVND (reference sequence). The CDR3 has 16 residues. As DNA, the CDR3 is TGTGCCAGTACTGAGACAGGGGAGTATAGCAATCAGCCCCAGCATTTT. This sequence encodes CASTETGEYSNQPQHF.

This clone showed up many times. Here the CDR3 DNA reads TGTGCCACCTTTACGAGCTCCTACGAGCAGTACTTC. Its protein is CATFTSSYEQYF. V is TRBV27 and J is TRBJ2-5; no clear D gene. The DNA end favors TRBJ2-7, so the J call may be wrong. Germline values: CDR1 MNHEY, CDR2 SMNVEV (reference sequence). This CDR3 contains 12 residues.

The gene calls are TRBV2 and TRBJ2-5; no definite D call. This CDR3 is 13 amino acids long. V lost 5 bases, J lost 2 bases, and 9 bases lay in between. CDR1 and CDR2 (germline): SNHLY, FYNNEI. The CDR3 nucleotides are TGTGCCAGCAGTAGTCAGATACAAGAGACCCAGTACTTC. Encoded protein: CASSSQIQETQYF.

This clone has just one count. The V and J genes are TRBV29-1 and TRBJ2-2; TRBD2 matches at 7 bases. CDR3 length: 15 residues. V was pared by 4 bases and J by 7 bases, with 12 bases of the junction left unmatched. Germline CDR1 SQVTM, CDR2 ANQGSEA. The DNA for the CDR3 is TGCAGCGTTGGCCGGGAGGCAGGTTTCGACGGGGAGCTGTTTTTT. This encodes CSVGREAGFDGELFF.